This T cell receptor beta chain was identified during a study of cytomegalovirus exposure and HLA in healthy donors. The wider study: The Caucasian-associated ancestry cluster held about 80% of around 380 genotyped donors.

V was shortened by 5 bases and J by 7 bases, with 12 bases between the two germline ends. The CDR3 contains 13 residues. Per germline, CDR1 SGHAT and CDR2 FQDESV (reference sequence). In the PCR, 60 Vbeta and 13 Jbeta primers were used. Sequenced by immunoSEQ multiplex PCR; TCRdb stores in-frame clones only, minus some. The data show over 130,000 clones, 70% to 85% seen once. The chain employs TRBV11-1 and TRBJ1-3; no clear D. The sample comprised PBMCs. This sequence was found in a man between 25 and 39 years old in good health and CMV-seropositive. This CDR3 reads CASSPGGRNTIYF. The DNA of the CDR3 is TGTGCCAGCAGCCCAGGCGGGAGGAACACCATATATTTT.